This T cell receptor (beta chain) was retrieved from a study of T cell changes during pregnancy in multiple sclerosis. The protocol was immunoSEQ multiplex PCR, while the TCRdb copy is restricted to in-frame clones and leaves out a portion. The sample yields about 120,000 clones, around 90% seen once. V shed 4 bases, J shed 8 bases, and the junction held 12 bases outside the gene matches. The V gene's germline CDR1 is SGHRS and CDR2 YFSETQ. This CDR3 has 15 residues. This TCR came from a female donor with multiple sclerosis, enrolled in a pregnancy study. The specimen comprised peripheral blood, sampled in the third trimester of pregnancy. The chain uses TRBV5-1 and TRBJ1-2; TRBD1 agrees at 9 bases. The chain's CDR3 is CASSPPGQGSGGYTF. CDR3 nucleotides: TGCGCCAGCAGCCCTCCCGGACAGGGGAGCGGGGGCTACACCTTC. The variable domain in full, completed from reference TRBV5-1 and TRBJ1-2, reads KAGVTQTPRYLIKTRGQQVTLSCSPISGHRSVSWYQQTPGQGLQFLFEYFSETQRNKGNFPGRFSGRQFSNSRSEMNVSTLELGDSALYLCASSPPGQGSGGYTFGSGTRLTVV.